The 6 T cell receptor beta chains reported below all come from one sample, sequenced in a study of cytomegalovirus exposure and HLA in healthy donors. Here immunoSEQ multiplex PCR was the method, and the copy in TCRdb shows in-frame clones only, minus some. Among 120,000 or so clones listed, roughly nine tenths were seen once. The sample comprised PBMCs. The source of these receptors is a woman between 18 and 30 years old in good health and CMV-seronegative.

The genes are TRBV2 and TRBJ2-2; D is unresolved. This CDR3 spans 16 amino acids. Germline V CDR1 and CDR2: SNHLY, FYNNEI. Trimming cost V 2 bases and J 0 bases, with 10 bases left between them. This CDR3 is CASSELAASNTGELFF. As DNA, the CDR3 is TGTGCCAGCAGTGAATTGGCTGCCTCGAACACCGGGGAGCTGTTTTTT.

The CDR3 reads CASSLDPSGGALEQFF. CDR3 nucleotides: TGTGCCAGCAGTTTAGATCCTAGCGGGGGGGCATTGGAGCAGTTCTTC. V usage is TRBV27 and J usage is TRBJ2-1, with 12 bases fitting TRBD2. CDR3 size: 16 residues. Trimming removed 2 bases from V and 10 bases from J; junction bases left unmatched: 9. CDR1 and CDR2 from the germline V gene are MNHEY and SMNVEV (reference sequence).

This clone turned up a few times. The chain carries TRBV28 and TRBJ2-7; perhaps TRBD2 as D (6 bases). Trimming removed 6 bases from V and 3 bases from J, with 18 bases in between. Germline CDR1 is MDHEN and CDR2 is SYDVKM. This CDR3 region has 15 residues. The CDR3 DNA is TGTGCCAGCAGCTCTCCCAGCCTAGCGTTCTACGAGCAGTACTTC. Translated: CASSSPSLAFYEQYF.

V is TRBV11-2 and J is TRBJ1-3; D may be TRBD1 (5 bases). Trimming stripped 5 bases from V and 0 bases from J, with 17 bases between. This CDR3 contains 17 residues. Per the germline V gene, CDR1 is SGHAT and CDR2 is FQNNGV. The CDR3 nucleotides are TGTGCCAGCAGCGGAGTGCAGGGATCTCTCTCTGGAAACACCATATATTTT. Translation: CASSGVQGSLSGNTIYF.

The rearrangement links TRBV7-2 to TRBJ1-5; no firm D call. Germline V gene data show CDR1 as SGHTA and CDR2 as FQGNSA. Trimming pared 0 bases from V and 2 bases from J, leaving 11 bases between. The CDR3 loop spans 16 amino acids. The CDR3 DNA is TGTGCCAGCAGCTTAGCGCCGGGTTTGGGCAATCAGCCCCAGCATTTT. Translated: CASSLAPGLGNQPQHF.

This clone was seen a single time. V is TRBV7-9 and J is TRBJ2-3, with unresolved D. The CDR3 sequence is 14 residues long. The germline V gene encodes CDR1 SEHNR and CDR2 FQNEAQ (reference sequence). The germline V and J ends were trimmed by 3 bases and 4 bases, with 11 bases remaining between them. The CDR3 region has the DNA TGTGCCAGCAGCTTCCCAGTCAATTCAGATACGCAGTATTTT. It specifies CASSFPVNSDTQYF.